The 32 T cell receptor beta chains listed next were all sequenced from one sample in a study of cytomegalovirus exposure and HLA in healthy donors. PCR amplification relied on 60 Vbeta primers (plus 13 Jbeta primers). Profiling relied on immunoSEQ multiplex PCR, and the TCRdb table lists in-frame clones only, not all of them. The table has over 150,000 clones, roughly two thirds seen once. Sample: PBMCs. These receptors came from a woman aged 40 to 50 in good health and CMV-seropositive.

V gene TRBV11-2 combines with J gene TRBJ2-3; 11 nucleotides match TRBD2. J lost 7 bases, V lost 2 bases, and 8 bases had no gene match. This CDR3 spans 16 amino acids. Germline CDR1 reads SGHAT; CDR2 reads FQNNGV. The DNA for the CDR3 is TGTGCCAGCAGCTTAAGTTTGGCTAGCGGGAGGAATACGCAGTATTTT. Translated, it gives CASSLSLASGRNTQYF.

This clone was observed a handful of times. The chain employs TRBV6-1 and TRBJ2-5; D possibly corresponds to TRBD1 (6 bases). V was trimmed by 6 bases and J by 1 base, leaving 12 bases between them. The CDR3 has 14 amino acids. Germline CDR1 and CDR2: MNHNS and SASEGT. DNA for the CDR3: TGTGCCAGCAGGTACAGGGTCTCCCAAGAGACCCAGTACTTC. It yields the protein CASRYRVSQETQYF.

The genes are TRBV5-4 and TRBJ2-1, with 9 bases identical to TRBD1. The CDR3 loop spans 15 amino acids. Per germline, CDR1 SGHNT and CDR2 YYREEE (reference sequence). Trimming removed 6 bases from V and 4 bases from J; junction bases left unmatched: 8. CDR3 in DNA: TGTGCCAGCATCGCGGGGACAGGGAATTACAATGAGCAGTTCTTC. Protein sequence: CASIAGTGNYNEQFF.

The chain has TRBV19 and TRBJ1-5; D may be TRBD1 (5 bases). Germline assignment: CDR1 LNHDA and CDR2 SQIVND (reference sequence). The CDR3 is 15 amino acids. The V end was cut by 3 bases, the J end by 3 bases, with 12 bases between. The DNA of the CDR3 is TGTGCCAGTAGTATGGCGGGGGGGTACAATCAGCCCCAGCATTTT. It yields the protein CASSMAGGYNQPQHF.

For the CDR3, the DNA is TGTGCCAGCTCACCACAGGGGGCAGGGGAAAAACTGTTTTTT. Its translation: CASSPQGAGEKLFF. The J gene is TRBJ1-4, the V gene TRBV18; 7 nucleotides agree with TRBD1. The CDR3 is made up of 14 amino acids. The V gene's germline CDR1 is KGHSH and CDR2 LQKENI. Germline trimming cut 1 base from V and 8 bases from J; bases unmatched to any gene: 4.

This sequence joins TRBV5-1 and TRBJ2-5, with D tentatively TRBD2 (6 bases). Germline loops: CDR1 SGHRS, CDR2 YFSETQ. Trimming removed 0 bases from V and 4 bases from J, with 7 bases in between. The CDR3 is 13 amino acids. For the CDR3, the DNA is TGCGCCAGCAGCTTGGCCGGGGGAGAGACCCAGTACTTC. Its translation is CASSLAGGETQYF.

V and J are TRBV9 and TRBJ1-3; the match to TRBD1 covers 7 bases. The CDR3 has 14 residues. CDR1 is SGDLS, CDR2 YYNGEE, per germline. V gave up 3 bases and J gave up 4 bases; unmatched junction bases: 4. This CDR3 is CASSEGQAGNTIYF. The CDR3 coding sequence is TGTGCCAGCAGCGAAGGACAGGCCGGAAACACCATATATTTT.

This chain joins TRBV5-6 and TRBJ1-5, with a possible D match to TRBD1 (6 bases). Trimming stripped 4 bases from V and 4 bases from J, with 9 bases between. The CDR3 has 13 amino acids. Per germline, CDR1 SGHDT and CDR2 YYEEEE. The DNA of the CDR3 is TGTGCCAGCAGCAATACAGGGAATCAGCCCCAGCATTTT. Encoded protein: CASSNTGNQPQHF.

The rearrangement uses TRBV2 and TRBJ2-3; tentatively, D is TRBD1 (7 bases). The CDR3 is 14 amino acids. Germline V gene lookup returns CDR1 SNHLY and CDR2 FYNNEI. V was pared by 8 bases and J by 2 bases, with 14 bases between. Here the CDR3 reads CASAQGTYTDTQYF. The CDR3 coding sequence is TGTGCCAGCGCACAGGGGACTTACACAGATACGCAGTATTTT. Drawing the rest from reference TRBV2 and TRBJ2-3, the complete variable domain is EPEVTQTPSHQVTQMGQEVILRCVPISNHLYFYWYRQILGQKVEFLVSFYNNEISEKSEIFDDQFSVERPDGSNFTLKIRSTKLEDSAMYFCASAQGTYTDTQYFGPGTRLTVL.

V usage is TRBV4-3 and J usage is TRBJ2-1, with a weak D call TRBD1 (5 bases). Germline V gives CDR1 LGHNA, CDR2 YSLEER. V lost 0 bases and J lost 8, with 11 bases in between. The CDR3 sequence is 14 residues long. The CDR3 nucleotides are TGCGCCAGCAGCCAAGAGGGGCGAGGCGATGAGCAGTTCTTC. This sequence encodes CASSQEGRGDEQFF.

The chain uses TRBV4-3 and TRBJ1-2; 10 bases fit TRBD1. The trim removed 3 bases at V and 1 base at J, leaving 5 bases unmatched. Per germline, CDR1 LGHNA and CDR2 YSLEER. The CDR3 has 16 residues. The DNA for the CDR3 is TGCGCCAGCAGCCAGGGACAGGGGAGATTTAACTATGGCTACACCTTC. Protein: CASSQGQGRFNYGYTF.

The rearrangement uses TRBV21-1 and TRBJ1-3. TRBV21-1 is listed as a pseudogene. CDR3 size: 15 residues. In DNA form, the CDR3 reads TGTGCCAGCAGCAAAGTCGAATTGGGGAGGGACACCATATATTTT. Amino acid sequence: CASSKVELGRDTIYF.

This clone has a single count. This chain joins TRBV5-1 and TRBJ2-5; D perhaps matches TRBD2 (6 bases). With 0 bases removed from V and 2 bases from J, the gap between germline ends came to 11 bases. The CDR3 is 15 residues long. CDR1 is SGHRS and CDR2 is YFSETQ in the germline V gene. The CDR3 DNA follows: TGCGCCAGCAGCTTGGGGGGTAGCGGTCAAGAGACCCAGTACTTC. Residues: CASSLGGSGQETQYF. The full variable domain, in which reference TRBV5-1 and TRBJ2-5 provide the parts outside the CDR3, is KAGVTQTPRYLIKTRGQQVTLSCSPISGHRSVSWYQQTPGQGLQFLFEYFSETQRNKGNFPGRFSGRQFSNSRSEMNVSTLELGDSALYLCASSLGGSGQETQYFGPGTRLLVL.

A word on this clone: Other nucleotide sequences in the sample specify the same CDR3. The chain carries TRBV6-5 and TRBJ2-7, with 10 bases fitting TRBD1. Germline trimming cut 2 bases from V and 4 bases from J; bases unmatched to any gene: 5. This CDR3 region has 15 residues. Germline V lookup: CDR1 MNHEY, CDR2 SVGAGI. This chain's CDR3 is CASSYRDRGIYEQYF. DNA for the CDR3: TGTGCCAGCAGTTACCGGGACAGGGGAATATACGAGCAGTACTTC.

This clone has a handful of counts. CDR3 amino acids: CASRRIPNTIYF. The CDR3 region has the DNA TGTGCCAGCAGGAGGATCCCGAACACCATATATTTT. The V call is TRBV6-6, the J call TRBJ1-3; D ambiguous. The CDR3 is made up of 12 amino acids. Trimming stripped 6 bases from V and 7 bases from J, with 10 bases between. Germline V gives CDR1 MNHNY, CDR2 SVGAGI (reference sequence).

J is TRBJ1-1 and V is TRBV5-6, with D hard to call. Germline values: CDR1 SGHDT, CDR2 YYEEEE. CDR3 length: 14 residues. Between the trimmed V and J ends, which lost 1 base and 2 bases, there was a span of 9 bases. CDR3 nucleotide sequence: TGTGCCAGCAGCTTGCCCGAAGCCAACACTGAAGCTTTCTTT. This translates into CASSLPEANTEAFF.

V gene TRBV2 combines with J gene TRBJ2-5, with D possibly being TRBD2 (7 bases). The CDR3 is made up of 15 amino acids. Germline loops: CDR1 SNHLY, CDR2 FYNNEI. The ends were cut back, 7 bases at V and 2 bases at J, with 17 bases in the middle. The CDR3 coding sequence is TGTGCCAGCAAACCGGCGGGGGCACCTCAAGAGACCCAGTACTTC. Translated, it gives CASKPAGAPQETQYF.

This chain joins TRBV9 and TRBJ2-5, with TRBD1 matching 8 bases. The J segment lost 5 bases and the V segment lost 4 bases, leaving 16 bases of the junction unmatched. Germline V gene lookup returns CDR1 SGDLS and CDR2 YYNGEE. This CDR3 has 17 amino acids. This CDR3 reads CASSQGASFTSWETQYF. CDR3 coding DNA: TGTGCCAGCAGCCAGGGGGCTAGCTTCACGAGTTGGGAGACCCAGTACTTC.

DNA of the CDR3: TGTGCCAGCTCACAACTAGCGGGAGATAGAGCCTACGAGCAGTACTTC. Translating gives CASSQLAGDRAYEQYF. The genes are TRBV18 and TRBJ2-7; TRBD2 matches 11 bases. The ends lost 4 bases at V and 2 bases at J; junction bases unmatched: 7. CDR3 length: 16 amino acids. The germline V gene has CDR1 KGHSH and CDR2 LQKENI.

The CDR3 DNA follows: TGTGCCAGCAGCTCCAGGAGGCTAGCGGGAGCCAATGAGCAGTTCTTC. Translation: CASSSRRLAGANEQFF. The V gene is TRBV5-4, the J gene TRBJ2-1, with 10 positions matching TRBD2. The trim removed 3 bases at V and 6 bases at J, leaving 9 bases unmatched. The CDR3 is 16 residues long. Looked up from germline, CDR1 is SGHNT and CDR2 is YYREEE (reference sequence). Supplemented by reference TRBV5-4 and TRBJ2-1, the full variable domain reads ETGVTQSPTHLIKTRGQQVTLRCSSQSGHNTVSWYQQALGQGPQFIFQYYREEENGRGNFPPRFSGLQFPNYSSELNVNALELDDSALYLCASSSRRLAGANEQFFGPGTRLTVL.

This rearrangement joins TRBV6-6 to TRBJ2-1, with TRBD2 as a possible D gene (6 bases). Trimming stripped 4 bases from V and 4 bases from J, with 14 bases between. CDR1 is MNHNY and CDR2 is SVGAGI in the germline V gene (reference sequence). CDR3 length: 15 amino acids. The CDR3 DNA is TGTGCCAGCAGTTTCGGGACTCCAGAATACAATGAGCAGTTCTTC. Translation: CASSFGTPEYNEQFF.

V usage is TRBV6-5 and J usage is TRBJ1-1, with D possibly being TRBD1 (5 bases). The CDR3 runs to 13 residues. Germline lookup yields CDR1 MNHEY and CDR2 SVGAGI. V was cut by 8 bases and J by 0 bases, with 10 bases left in between. CDR3 sequence: CASSGSMNTEAFF. The CDR3 nucleotides read TGTGCCAGCTCAGGGTCCATGAACACTGAAGCTTTCTTT.

This chain links TRBV7-2 with TRBJ1-1, with 10 bases that match TRBD1. V was clipped by 5 bases and J by 3 bases; unmatched bases: 6. The length of the CDR3 is 15 residues. The germline CDR1 and CDR2 sequences are SGHTA and FQGNSA. In DNA form, the CDR3 reads TGTGCCAGCAGCACTTGGACAGGGGGGGACACTGAAGCTTTCTTT. This translates into CASSTWTGGDTEAFF.

The genes are TRBV19 and TRBJ2-2; a weak D match, TRBD1 (6 bases). With 5 bases removed from V and 0 bases from J, the gap between germline ends came to 16 bases. Looked up from germline, CDR1 is LNHDA and CDR2 is SQIVND (reference sequence). This CDR3 comprises 17 residues. CDR3 DNA: TGTGCCAGTAGTTCACCCACGGGGACATCGAACACCGGGGAGCTGTTTTTT. Its protein product is CASSSPTGTSNTGELFF.

This chain's CDR3 is CASSPWGTSATNEQFF. CDR3 DNA: TGTGCCAGCAGCCCGTGGGGGACTAGCGCCACTAATGAGCAGTTCTTC. V usage is TRBV7-2 and J usage is TRBJ2-1; the match to TRBD2 covers 10 bases. Germline lookup yields CDR1 SGHTA and CDR2 FQGNSA. The CDR3 sequence is 16 residues long. Trimming removed 5 bases from V and 7 bases from J; junction bases left unmatched: 11.

This sequence joins TRBV2 and TRBJ1-5, with D possibly matching TRBD1 (6 bases). Germline lookup yields CDR1 SNHLY and CDR2 FYNNEI. This CDR3 has 15 amino acids. The V end lost 8 bases, the J end lost 0 bases, and 14 bases lay between the germline ends. Written as DNA, the CDR3 is TGTGCCAGCTCGAAGGGGGGGTATAGCAATCAGCCCCAGCATTTT. This gives the protein CASSKGGYSNQPQHF.

The chain couples TRBV6-1 to TRBJ1-1; TRBD1 might be the D (6 bases). The CDR3 length is 13 residues. The germline gives CDR1 MNHNS, CDR2 SASEGT. Trimming took off 4 bases at V and 5 bases at J, with 11 bases between the two ends. CDR3 loop: CASSVQGRTEAFF. DNA for the CDR3: TGTGCCAGCAGTGTACAGGGTCGGACTGAAGCTTTCTTT.

This rearrangement joins TRBV7-9 to TRBJ2-7; 9 nucleotides agree with TRBD2. Losses at the gene ends were 5 bases for V and 7 bases for J; bases not matched to a gene: 15. Per the germline V gene, CDR1 is SEHNR and CDR2 is FQNEAQ (reference sequence). The CDR3 spans 16 residues. The CDR3 is CASSPSLAGPSAEQYF. The CDR3 coding sequence is TGTGCCAGCAGCCCCTCCCTAGCGGGACCGTCGGCAGAGCAGTACTTC.

This rearrangement joins TRBV5-1 to TRBJ1-1; possible D gene TRBD1, 5 bases. The length of the CDR3 is 13 residues. CDR1 and CDR2 from the germline V gene are SGHRS and YFSETQ. Trimming stripped 9 bases from V and 2 bases from J, with 14 bases between. The CDR3 nucleotides read TGCGCCACTCGAGGAGGGGCAAACACTGAAGCTTTCTTT. Encoded protein: CATRGGANTEAFF.

This rearrangement joins TRBV9 to TRBJ1-1, with TRBD1 identical over 7 bases. The V gene's germline CDR1 is SGDLS and CDR2 YYNGEE. V trimming: 3 bases; J trimming: 7 bases; junction bases outside the gene matches: 12. The CDR3 covers 15 residues. CDR3 loop: CASSDYRGSMGEAFF. In DNA form, the CDR3 reads TGTGCCAGCAGCGACTACAGGGGTAGTATGGGTGAAGCTTTCTTT.

This clone has a handful of counts. The chain joins TRBV28 to TRBJ1-1, with 11 bases fitting TRBD1. Germline loops: CDR1 MDHEN, CDR2 SYDVKM. V dropped 6 bases and J dropped 9; count of bases not matched to a gene: 9. The CDR3 spans 14 residues. CDR3 protein: CASSLRTGGAKAFF. The CDR3 bases are TGTGCCAGCAGCCTCAGGACAGGGGGCGCAAAAGCTTTCTTT.

The V and J genes are TRBV7-9 and TRBJ2-1, with 9 bases identical to TRBD2. This CDR3 has 12 amino acids. CDR1 and CDR2 (germline): SEHNR, FQNEAQ (reference sequence). Trimming took 5 bases from V and 9 from J; bases not matched to a gene: 2. CDR3 in DNA: TGTGCCAGCAGCAAACTAGCGGGTGAGCAGTTCTTC. This sequence encodes CASSKLAGEQFF.